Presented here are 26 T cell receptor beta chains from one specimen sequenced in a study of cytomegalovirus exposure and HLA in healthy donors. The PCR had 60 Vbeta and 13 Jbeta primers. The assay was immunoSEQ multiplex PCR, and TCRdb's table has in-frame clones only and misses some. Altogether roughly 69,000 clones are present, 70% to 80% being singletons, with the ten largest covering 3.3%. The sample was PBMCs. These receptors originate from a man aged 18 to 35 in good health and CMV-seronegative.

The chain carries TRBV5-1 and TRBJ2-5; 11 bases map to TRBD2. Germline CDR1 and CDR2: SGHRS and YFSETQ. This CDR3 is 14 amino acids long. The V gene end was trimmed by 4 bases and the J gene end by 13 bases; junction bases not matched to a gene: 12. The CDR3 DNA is TGCGCCAGCAGCCCGCTGGCTAGCGGGGGGACGACGTACTTC. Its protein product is CASSPLASGGTTYF.

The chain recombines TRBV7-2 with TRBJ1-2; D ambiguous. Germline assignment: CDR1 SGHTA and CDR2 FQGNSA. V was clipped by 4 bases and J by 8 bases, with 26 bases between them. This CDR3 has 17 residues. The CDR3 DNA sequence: TGTGCCAGCAGCTGGCTGGGATATGGGGAGATACGGCGAGGCTACACCTTC. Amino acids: CASSWLGYGEIRRGYTF.

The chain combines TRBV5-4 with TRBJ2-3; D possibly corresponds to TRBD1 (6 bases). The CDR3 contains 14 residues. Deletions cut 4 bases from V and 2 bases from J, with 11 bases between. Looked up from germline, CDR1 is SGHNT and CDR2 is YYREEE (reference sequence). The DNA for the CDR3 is TGTGCCAGCAGCATACAGGGTGTCACAGATACGCAGTATTTT. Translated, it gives CASSIQGVTDTQYF.

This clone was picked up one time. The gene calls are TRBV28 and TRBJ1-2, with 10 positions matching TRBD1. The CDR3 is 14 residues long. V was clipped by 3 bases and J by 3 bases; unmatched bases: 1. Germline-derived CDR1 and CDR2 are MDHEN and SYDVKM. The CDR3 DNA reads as TGTGCCAGCAGTTTGACAGGGGGCGACTATGGCTACACCTTC. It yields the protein CASSLTGGDYGYTF.

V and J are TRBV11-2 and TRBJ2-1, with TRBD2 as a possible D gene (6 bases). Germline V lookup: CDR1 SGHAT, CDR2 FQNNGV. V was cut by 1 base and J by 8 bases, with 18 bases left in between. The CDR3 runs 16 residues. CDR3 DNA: TGTGCCAGCAGCTTAGTATCTGGCCAGGCGGGGCATGAGCAGTTCTTC. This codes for CASSLVSGQAGHEQFF.

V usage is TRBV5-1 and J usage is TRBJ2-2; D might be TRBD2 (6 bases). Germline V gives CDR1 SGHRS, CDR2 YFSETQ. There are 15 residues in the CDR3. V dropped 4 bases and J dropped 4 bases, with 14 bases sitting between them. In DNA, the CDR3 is TGCGCCAGCAGCGGGTATGGGGAGGCCACCGGGGAGCTGTTTTTT. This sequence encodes CASSGYGEATGELFF.

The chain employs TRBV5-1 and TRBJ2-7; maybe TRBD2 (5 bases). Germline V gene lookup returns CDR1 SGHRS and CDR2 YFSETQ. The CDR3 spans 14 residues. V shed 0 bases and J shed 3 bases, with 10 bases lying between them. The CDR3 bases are TGCGCCAGCAGCTTGGGGAGGCTAAGCTACGAGCAGTACTTC. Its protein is CASSLGRLSYEQYF. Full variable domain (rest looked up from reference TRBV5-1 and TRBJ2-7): KAGVTQTPRYLIKTRGQQVTLSCSPISGHRSVSWYQQTPGQGLQFLFEYFSETQRNKGNFPGRFSGRQFSNSRSEMNVSTLELGDSALYLCASSLGRLSYEQYFGPGTRLTVT.

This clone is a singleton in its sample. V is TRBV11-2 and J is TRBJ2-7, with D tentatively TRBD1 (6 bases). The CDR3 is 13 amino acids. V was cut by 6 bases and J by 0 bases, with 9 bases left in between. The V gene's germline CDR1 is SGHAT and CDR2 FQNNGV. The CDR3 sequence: CASSRTDSYEQYF. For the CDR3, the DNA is TGTGCCAGCAGTCGGACAGACTCCTACGAGCAGTACTTC.

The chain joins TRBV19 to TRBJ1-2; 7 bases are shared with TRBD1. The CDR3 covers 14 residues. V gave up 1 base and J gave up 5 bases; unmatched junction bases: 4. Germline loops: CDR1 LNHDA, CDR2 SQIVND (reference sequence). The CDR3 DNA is TGTGCCAGTAGTATAGTTGGGACAGAGTATGGCTACACCTTC. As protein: CASSIVGTEYGYTF.

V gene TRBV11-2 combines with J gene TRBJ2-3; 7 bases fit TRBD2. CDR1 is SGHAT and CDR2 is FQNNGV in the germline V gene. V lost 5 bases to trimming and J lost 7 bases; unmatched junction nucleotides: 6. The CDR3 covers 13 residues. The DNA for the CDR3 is TGTGCCAGCAGCGCACGGACTAGTTATACGCAGTATTTT. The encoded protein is CASSARTSYTQYF.

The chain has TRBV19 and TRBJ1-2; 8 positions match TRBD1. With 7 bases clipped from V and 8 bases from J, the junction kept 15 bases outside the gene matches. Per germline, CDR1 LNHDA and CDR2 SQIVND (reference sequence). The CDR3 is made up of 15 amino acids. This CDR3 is CASKLGQGYRGGYTF. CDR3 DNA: TGTGCCAGTAAATTAGGACAGGGATACAGAGGGGGCTACACCTTC.

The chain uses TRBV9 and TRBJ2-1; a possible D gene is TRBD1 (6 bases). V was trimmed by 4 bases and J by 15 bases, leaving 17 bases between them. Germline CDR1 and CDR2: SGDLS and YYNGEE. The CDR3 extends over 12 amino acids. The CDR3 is CASSPGTSSMFF. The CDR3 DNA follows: TGTGCCAGCAGCCCTGGGACAAGTAGTATGTTCTTC.

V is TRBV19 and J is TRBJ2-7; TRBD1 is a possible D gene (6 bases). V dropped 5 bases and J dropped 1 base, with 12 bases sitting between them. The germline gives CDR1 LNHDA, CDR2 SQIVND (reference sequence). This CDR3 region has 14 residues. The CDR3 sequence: CASSSHRESYEQYF. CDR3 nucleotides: TGTGCCAGTAGTTCACACAGGGAATCCTACGAGCAGTACTTC.

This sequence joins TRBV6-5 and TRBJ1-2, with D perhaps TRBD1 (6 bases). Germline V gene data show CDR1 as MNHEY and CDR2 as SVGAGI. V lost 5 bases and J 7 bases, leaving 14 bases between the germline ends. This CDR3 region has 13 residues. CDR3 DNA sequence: TGTGCCAGCAGTCTTGGACAGCGGGGTGGCTACACCTTC. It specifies CASSLGQRGGYTF.

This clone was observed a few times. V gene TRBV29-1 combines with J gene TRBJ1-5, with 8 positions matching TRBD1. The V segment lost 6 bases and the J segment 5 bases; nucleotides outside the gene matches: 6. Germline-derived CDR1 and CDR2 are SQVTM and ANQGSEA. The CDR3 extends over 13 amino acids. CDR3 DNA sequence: TGCAGCGTGAGGCAGGGGGCATATCAGCCCCAGCATTTT. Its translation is CSVRQGAYQPQHF.

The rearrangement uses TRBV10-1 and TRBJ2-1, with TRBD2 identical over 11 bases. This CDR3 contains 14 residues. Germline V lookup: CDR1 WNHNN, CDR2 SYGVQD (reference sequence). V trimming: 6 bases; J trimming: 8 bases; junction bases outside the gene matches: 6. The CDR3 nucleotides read TGCGCCAGCAGCCCTAGCGGGGGGCACTATGAGCAGTTCTTC. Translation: CASSPSGGHYEQFF.

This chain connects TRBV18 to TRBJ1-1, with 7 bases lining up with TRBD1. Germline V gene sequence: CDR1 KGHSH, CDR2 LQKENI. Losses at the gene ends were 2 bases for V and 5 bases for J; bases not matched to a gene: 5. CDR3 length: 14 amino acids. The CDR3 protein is CASSPEGARTEAFF. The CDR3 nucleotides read TGTGCCAGCTCACCAGAGGGGGCGCGTACTGAAGCTTTCTTT.

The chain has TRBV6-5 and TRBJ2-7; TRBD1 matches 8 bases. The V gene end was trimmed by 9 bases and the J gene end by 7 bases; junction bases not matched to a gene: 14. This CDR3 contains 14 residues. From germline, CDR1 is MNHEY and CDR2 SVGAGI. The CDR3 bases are TGTGCCAGTCGAGCCCAGGGGGCACGGGGAGAGCAGTACTTC. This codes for CASRAQGARGEQYF.

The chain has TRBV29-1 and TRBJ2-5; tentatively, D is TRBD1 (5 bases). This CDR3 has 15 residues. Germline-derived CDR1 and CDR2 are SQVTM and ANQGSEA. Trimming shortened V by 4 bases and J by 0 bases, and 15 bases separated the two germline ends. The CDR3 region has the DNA TGCAGCGTTGTCTCGGGCAGGGTGTACCAAGAGACCCAGTACTTC. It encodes CSVVSGRVYQETQYF.

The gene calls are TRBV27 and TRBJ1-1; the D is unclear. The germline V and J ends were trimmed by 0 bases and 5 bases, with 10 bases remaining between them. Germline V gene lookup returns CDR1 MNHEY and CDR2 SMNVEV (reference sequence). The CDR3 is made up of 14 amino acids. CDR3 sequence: CASSLSVSGTEAFF. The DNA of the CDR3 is TGTGCCAGCAGTTTATCTGTTTCGGGGACTGAAGCTTTCTTT.

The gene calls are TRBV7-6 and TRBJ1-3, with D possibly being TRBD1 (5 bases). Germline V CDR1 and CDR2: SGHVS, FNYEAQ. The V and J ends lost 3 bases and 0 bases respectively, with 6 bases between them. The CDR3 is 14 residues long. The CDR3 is CASSFDSSGNTIYF. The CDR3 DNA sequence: TGTGCCAGCAGCTTCGACAGCTCTGGAAACACCATATATTTT.

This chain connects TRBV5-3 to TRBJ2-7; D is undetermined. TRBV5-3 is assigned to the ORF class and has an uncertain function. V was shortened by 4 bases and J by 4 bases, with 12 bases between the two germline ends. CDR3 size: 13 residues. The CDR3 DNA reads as TGTGCCAGAAGCCCCTTCGTGGAGTACGAGCAGTACGTC. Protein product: CARSPFVEYEQYV.

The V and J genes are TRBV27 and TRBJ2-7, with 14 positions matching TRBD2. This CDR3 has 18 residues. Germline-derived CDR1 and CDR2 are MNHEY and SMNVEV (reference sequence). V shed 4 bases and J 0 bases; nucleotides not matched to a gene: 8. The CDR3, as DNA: TGTGCCAGCAGTTCCCGGACTAGCGGGGGGTATAGCTCCTACGAGCAGTACTTC. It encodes CASSSRTSGGYSSYEQYF.

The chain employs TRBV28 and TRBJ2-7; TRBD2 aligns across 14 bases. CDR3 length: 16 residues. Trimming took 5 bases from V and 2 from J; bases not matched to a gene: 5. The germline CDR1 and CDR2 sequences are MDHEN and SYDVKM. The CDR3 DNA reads TGTGCCAGCAGTGGGACTAGCGGGGGTCACGCCTACGAGCAGTACTTC. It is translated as CASSGTSGGHAYEQYF.

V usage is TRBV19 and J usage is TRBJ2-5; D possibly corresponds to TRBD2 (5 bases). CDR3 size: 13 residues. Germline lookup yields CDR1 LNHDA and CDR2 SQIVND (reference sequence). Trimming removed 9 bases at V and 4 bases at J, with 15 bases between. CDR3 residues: CASRRSGSETQYF. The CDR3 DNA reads TGTGCCAGCCGAAGGTCGGGGTCAGAGACCCAGTACTTC. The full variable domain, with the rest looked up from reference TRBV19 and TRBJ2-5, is DGGITQSPKYLFRKEGQNVTLSCEQNLNHDAMYWYRQDPGQGLRLIYYSQIVNDFQKGDIAEGYSVSREKKESFPLTVTSAQKNPTAFYLCASRRSGSETQYFGPGTRLLVL.

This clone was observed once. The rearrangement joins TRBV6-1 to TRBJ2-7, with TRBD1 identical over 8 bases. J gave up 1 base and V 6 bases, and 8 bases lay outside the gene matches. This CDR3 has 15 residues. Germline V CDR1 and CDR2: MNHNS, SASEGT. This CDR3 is CASRKQGEVSYEQYF. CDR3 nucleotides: TGTGCCAGCAGAAAACAGGGGGAAGTATCCTACGAGCAGTACTTC.